These 22 T cell receptor beta chains share one sample of origin, sequenced in a study of T cell responses to AZD1222 COVID-19 vaccine. Sequencing used immunoSEQ multiplex PCR; TCRdb keeps in-frame clones, though not all of them. The sample shows around 70,000 clones, 85% of them seen only once. Sequences were derived from peripheral blood, sampled on day 0 of AZD1222 vaccination. The source of these receptors is an adult in good health.

The V call is TRBV18, the J call TRBJ1-3, with D perhaps matching TRBD1 (6 bases). The CDR3 is made up of 18 amino acids. V was pared by 0 bases and J by 1 base, with 16 bases between. Germline assignment: CDR1 KGHSH and CDR2 LQKENI. This CDR3 is CASSPPGLPTGSGNTIYF. In DNA form, the CDR3 reads TGTGCCAGCTCACCACCGGGCCTACCTACAGGGTCTGGAAACACCATATATTTT.

V and J are TRBV28 and TRBJ1-1; 9 bases are a match to TRBD1. The V segment lost 4 bases and the J segment 4 bases; nucleotides outside the gene matches: 25. The length of the CDR3 is 21 residues. Germline V gene data show CDR1 as MDHEN and CDR2 as SYDVKM. Written as DNA, the CDR3 is TGTGCCAGCAGTTGGAACTTGCCCTCGGGACAGGGCAGTTTGTGGGGCACTGAAGCTTTCTTT. Its protein product is CASSWNLPSGQGSLWGTEAFF.

The chain has TRBV7-2 and TRBJ2-2, with 9 bases identical to TRBD2. The junction had 8 bases not matched to a gene; V was cut back by 3 bases and J by 0 bases. Germline-derived CDR1 and CDR2 are SGHTA and FQGNSA. CDR3 length: 18 amino acids. CDR3 protein: CASSFKWLAGSNTGELFF. The CDR3 nucleotides read TGTGCCAGCAGCTTTAAGTGGCTAGCGGGGTCGAACACCGGGGAGCTGTTTTTT.

The chain recombines TRBV5-1 with TRBJ1-2; a possible D gene is TRBD1 (5 bases). V was pared by 2 bases and J by 8 bases, with 10 bases between. The CDR3 runs to 12 residues. Germline V gene sequence: CDR1 SGHRS, CDR2 YFSETQ. The CDR3 DNA reads as TGCGCCAGCAGCTTACAGGATAGCGGCTACACCTTC. Translation gives CASSLQDSGYTF.

In its sample, this clone is medium-sized. V and J are TRBV6-5 and TRBJ2-2; 7 nucleotides line up with TRBD1. The J segment lost 9 bases and the V segment lost 7 bases, leaving 8 bases of the junction unmatched. Germline V lookup: CDR1 MNHEY, CDR2 SVGAGI. This CDR3 is built from 13 residues. CDR3 bases: TGTGCCAGCAAACCAACAGGGGCCTGGGAGCTGTTTTTT. As protein: CASKPTGAWELFF.

This chain connects TRBV6-5 to TRBJ1-4; 8 bases are a match to TRBD1. After removal of 5 bases from V and 10 bases from J, the junction contained 9 bases not matched to a gene. The CDR3 has 14 residues. Germline V gene data show CDR1 as MNHEY and CDR2 as SVGAGI. CDR3 in amino acids: CASSTGTGIRKLFF. The CDR3 bases are TGTGCCAGCAGTACCGGGACAGGAATAAGAAAACTGTTTTTT.

This clone was seen once. The V call is TRBV5-1, the J call TRBJ2-7; tentative D call: TRBD1 (6 bases). Per the germline V gene, CDR1 is SGHRS and CDR2 is YFSETQ. This CDR3 spans 15 amino acids. V shed 1 base and J shed 3 bases, with 14 bases lying between them. The CDR3 DNA sequence: TGCGCCAGCAGCTTGACCCCCGGGACAATCTACGAGCAGTACTTC. This encodes CASSLTPGTIYEQYF. Looking up the rest from reference TRBV5-1 and TRBJ2-7 gives the full variable domain: KAGVTQTPRYLIKTRGQQVTLSCSPISGHRSVSWYQQTPGQGLQFLFEYFSETQRNKGNFPGRFSGRQFSNSRSEMNVSTLELGDSALYLCASSLTPGTIYEQYFGPGTRLTVT.

V and J are TRBV5-1 and TRBJ2-6; D remains unclear. The CDR3 is made up of 15 amino acids. Germline V gene sequence: CDR1 SGHRS, CDR2 YFSETQ. The V and J ends lost 1 base and 0 bases respectively, with 5 bases between them. The CDR3, as DNA: TGCGCCAGCAGCTTGCGGTTCTCTGGGGCCAACGTCCTGACTTTC. It is translated as CASSLRFSGANVLTF.

The V gene is TRBV6-5, the J gene TRBJ2-5; TRBD1 aligns across 7 bases. The V gene's germline CDR1 is MNHEY and CDR2 SVGAGI. Trimming at V came to 5 bases and at J to 2 bases, leaving 2 bases not matched to a gene. The CDR3 is made up of 13 amino acids. The CDR3 nucleotides are TGTGCCAGCAGTAGGGGGCTGCAAGAGACCCAGTACTTC. It specifies CASSRGLQETQYF.

This clone came up once. The chain combines TRBV13 with TRBJ1-1; D gene uncertain. Trimming pared 6 bases from V and 5 bases from J, leaving 10 bases between. The germline gives CDR1 PRHDT, CDR2 FYEKMQ (reference sequence). CDR3 length: 12 residues. This chain's CDR3 is CASSFAGTEAFF. CDR3 bases: TGTGCCAGCAGTTTCGCCGGGACTGAAGCTTTCTTT.

The CDR3 DNA follows: TGTGCCAGCAGCGTAGTGCCGACTCCAGGAAACACCATATATTTT. It translates to CASSVVPTPGNTIYF. V gene TRBV9 combines with J gene TRBJ1-3; D is unresolved. Germline CDR1 is SGDLS and CDR2 is YYNGEE. Trimming removed 0 bases from V and 4 bases from J, with 11 bases in between. The CDR3 extends over 15 amino acids.

This chain joins TRBV11-2 and TRBJ2-3; 7 bases are shared with TRBD2. CDR3 length: 17 amino acids. Trimming at V came to 6 bases and at J to 0 bases, leaving 12 bases not matched to a gene. Germline lookup yields CDR1 SGHAT and CDR2 FQNNGV. CDR3 region: CASSARGGSTSTDTQYF. In DNA, the CDR3 is TGTGCCAGCAGTGCTCGCGGGGGATCAACTAGCACAGATACGCAGTATTTT.

This clone was counted only a few times. This rearrangement joins TRBV11-2 to TRBJ2-1, with D possibly matching TRBD2 (6 bases). The CDR3 sequence is 15 residues long. Trimming removed 3 bases at V and 5 bases at J, with 14 bases between. Germline values: CDR1 SGHAT, CDR2 FQNNGV. CDR3 bases: TGTGCCAGCAGCTTGGGTTGGCGGGGACACAATGAGCAGTTCTTC. Encoded protein: CASSLGWRGHNEQFF.

This clone has only a few counts. The rearrangement links TRBV19 to TRBJ2-3, with 11 nucleotides matching TRBD1. The CDR3 is 15 amino acids. From germline, CDR1 is LNHDA and CDR2 SQIVND (reference sequence). Germline trimming cut 7 bases from V and 4 bases from J; bases unmatched to any gene: 7. The CDR3 sequence: CASTPMDRGPDTQYF. CDR3 nucleotides: TGTGCCAGTACCCCGATGGACAGGGGGCCAGATACGCAGTATTTT.

V is TRBV13 and J is TRBJ1-1; unclear D gene. The V and J ends lost 4 bases and 4 bases respectively, with 13 bases between them. The CDR3 has 14 amino acids. In germline, CDR1 is PRHDT, CDR2 FYEKMQ (reference sequence). The CDR3, as DNA: TGTGCCAGCAGCTCCCTTCTTCGGAGCACTGAAGCTTTCTTT. Translated, it gives CASSSLLRSTEAFF. The full variable domain, rest sourced from reference TRBV13 and TRBJ1-1, is AAGVIQSPRHLIKEKRETATLKCYPIPRHDTVYWYQQGPGQDPQFLISFYEKMQSDKGSIPDRFSAQQFSDYHSELNMSSLELGDSALYFCASSSLLRSTEAFFGQGTRLTVV.

The table lists this clone with a few counts. The chain combines TRBV27 with TRBJ2-5; 7 positions match TRBD1. This CDR3 has 13 amino acids. V lost 5 bases to trimming and J lost 5 bases; unmatched junction nucleotides: 5. Germline-derived CDR1 and CDR2 are MNHEY and SMNVEV (reference sequence). The DNA for the CDR3 is TGTGCCAGCAGTCAACCAGGGGGTGAGACCCAGTACTTC. Amino acid sequence: CASSQPGGETQYF.

This clone occurred once. V and J are TRBV7-9 and TRBJ2-1, with 11 bases lining up with TRBD2. CDR3 length equals 15 residues. The germline V gene has CDR1 SEHNR and CDR2 FQNEAQ (reference sequence). Losses at the gene ends were 4 bases for V and 7 bases for J; bases not matched to a gene: 6. CDR3 coding DNA: TGTGCCAGCAGCTCAAGACTAGCGGGACGGAATGAGCAGTTCTTC. This translates into CASSSRLAGRNEQFF.

The genes are TRBV5-4 and TRBJ1-4, with 8 bases fitting TRBD1. Germline V CDR1 and CDR2: SGHNT, YYREEE (reference sequence). This CDR3 region has 14 residues. J gave up 8 bases and V 0 bases, and 3 bases lay outside the gene matches. CDR3 DNA sequence: TGTGCCAGCAGCTTGGACAGGGGGGCGGAAAAACTGTTTTTT. The encoded protein is CASSLDRGAEKLFF.

The V call is TRBV10-3, the J call TRBJ2-1, with TRBD2 identical over 8 bases. Germline V gives CDR1 ENHRY, CDR2 SYGVKD. Trimming removed 10 bases from V and 4 bases from J; junction bases left unmatched: 9. The CDR3 totals 14 residues. CDR3 residues: CATTSVAGYNEQFF. CDR3 DNA sequence: TGTGCCACGACGAGCGTAGCGGGGTACAATGAGCAGTTCTTC.

This clone was counted once. CDR3 in DNA: TGCGCCAGCAGCCCGGCGGTTTTCTCTGGGGCCAACGTCCTGACTTTC. Translated, it gives CASSPAVFSGANVLTF. This chain joins TRBV5-1 and TRBJ2-6; D is uncertain. This CDR3 region has 16 residues. Trimming took off 4 bases at V and 0 bases at J, with 11 bases between the two ends. Per the germline V gene, CDR1 is SGHRS and CDR2 is YFSETQ.

In DNA, the CDR3 is TGTGCCATCCTCCGGACAGAACCGATAAGGACAGATACGCAGTATTTT. Translated, it gives CAILRTEPIRTDTQYF. The chain uses TRBV10-3 and TRBJ2-3, with D maybe TRBD1 (6 bases). The CDR3 contains 16 residues. Trimming took 8 bases from V and 3 from J, leaving 21 bases between them. Germline V gene lookup returns CDR1 ENHRY and CDR2 SYGVKD.

The CDR3 region is CASRDTPNYGYTF. For the CDR3, the DNA is TGTGCCAGCAGAGACACCCCTAACTATGGCTACACCTTC. The chain uses TRBV6-5 and TRBJ1-2; D uncertain. The germline V gene has CDR1 MNHEY and CDR2 SVGAGI. V lost 6 bases, J lost 0 bases, and 8 bases lay in between. This CDR3 has 13 amino acids.